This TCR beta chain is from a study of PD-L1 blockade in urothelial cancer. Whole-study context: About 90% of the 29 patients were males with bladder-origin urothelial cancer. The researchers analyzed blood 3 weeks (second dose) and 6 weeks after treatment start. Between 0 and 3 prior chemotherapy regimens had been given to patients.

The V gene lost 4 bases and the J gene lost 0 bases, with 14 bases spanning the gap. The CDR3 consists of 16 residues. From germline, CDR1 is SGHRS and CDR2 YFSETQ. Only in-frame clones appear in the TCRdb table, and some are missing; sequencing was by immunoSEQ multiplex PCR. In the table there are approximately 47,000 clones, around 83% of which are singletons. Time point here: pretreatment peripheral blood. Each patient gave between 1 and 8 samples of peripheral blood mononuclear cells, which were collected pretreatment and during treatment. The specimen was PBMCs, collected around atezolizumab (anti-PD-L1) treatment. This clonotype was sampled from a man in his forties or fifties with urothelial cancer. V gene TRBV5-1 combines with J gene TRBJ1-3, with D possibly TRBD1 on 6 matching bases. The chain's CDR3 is CASSQSTGPSGNTIYF. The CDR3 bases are TGCGCCAGCAGCCAGTCGACAGGACCCTCTGGAAACACCATATATTTT.